This TCR beta chain was found in a study of cytomegalovirus exposure and HLA in healthy donors. This CDR3 contains 16 residues. Per the germline V gene, CDR1 is MNHNY and CDR2 is SVGAGI (reference sequence). V dropped 0 bases and J dropped 6; count of bases not matched to a gene: 9. Study outcomes and limitations: Many donors shared some public TCRs, even though most TCR sequences were rare. Per published reports, the classifier diagnosed cytomegalovirus status with high specificity and sensitivity. In vitro experiments confirmed that a few CMV-associated chains were specific for CMV antigens. A list of roughly 160 TCR beta chains associated with cytomegalovirus was given.

Notes on this clone: Antigen unknown.

Profiling relied on immunoSEQ multiplex PCR, and the TCRdb table lists in-frame clones only, not all of them. This sample yields tens of thousands of clones, of which 70% to 90% are seen a single time; 3% to 4% belongs to the top ten. The source of this sequence is a woman under 30 in good health and CMV-seropositive. The sequenced sample consisted of PBMCs. The chain joins TRBV6-6 to TRBJ1-1; 8 bases are shared with TRBD1. The CDR3 region is CASSYSKRTGRSEAFF. CDR3 bases: TGTGCCAGCAGTTACTCGAAGCGGACAGGGCGATCTGAAGCTTTCTTT.